Following are 32 T cell receptor beta chains from one sample sequenced in a study of shared clonotypes between healthy human individuals. Using immunoSEQ multiplex PCR, the repertoire was profiled, and TCRdb retains in-frame clones only, with some absent. The sample yields a few million clones, more than 90% seen once. Sequenced sample: naive CD4+ T cells sorted from blood. Subset denoted: CD45RA+ positively selected. The receptors originated from a man in his late teens or twenties in good health.

This clone was counted a single time. The chain is built from TRBV2 and TRBJ1-5; weak D call: TRBD1 (6 bases). The CDR3 is 12 residues long. Trimming stripped 9 bases from V and 7 bases from J, with 13 bases between. Germline V gene data show CDR1 as SNHLY and CDR2 as FYNNEI. The CDR3, as DNA: TGTGCCAGTCTGGGGGGGCGGCAGCCCCAGCATTTT. It is translated as CASLGGRQPQHF.

The chain recombines TRBV2 with TRBJ1-5, with D hard to call. V dropped 5 bases and J dropped 2 bases, with 13 bases sitting between them. Germline V CDR1 and CDR2: SNHLY, FYNNEI. The length of the CDR3 is 15 residues. The CDR3 here is CASSLLAIGNQPQHF. As DNA, the CDR3 is TGTGCCAGCAGTCTTCTCGCTATTGGCAATCAGCCCCAGCATTTT.

V and J are TRBV30 and TRBJ1-6, with a possible D match to TRBD1 (6 bases). This CDR3 region has 13 residues. V lost 3 bases to trimming and J lost 8 bases, with 11 bases between them. Germline CDR1 GTSNPN, CDR2 SVGIG (reference sequence). In DNA form, the CDR3 reads TGTGCCTGGAGACCAGGGGCTGATTCACCCCTCCACTTT. Amino acids: CAWRPGADSPLHF. The whole variable domain, remainder taken from reference TRBV30 and TRBJ1-6, is SQTIHQWPATLVQPVGSPLSLECTVEGTSNPNLYWYRQAAGRGLQLLFYSVGIGQISSEVPQNLSASRPQDRQFILSSKKLLLSDSGFYLCAWRPGADSPLHFGNGTRLTVT.

The gene calls are TRBV4-3 and TRBJ2-2; TRBD1 might be the D (6 bases). CDR3 size: 15 residues. The V end was cut by 1 base, the J end by 3 bases, with 9 bases between. Per germline, CDR1 LGHNA and CDR2 YSLEER. The CDR3 DNA sequence: TGCGCCAGCAGCCAAGGTGGGGGCCACACCGGGGAGCTGTTTTTT. It is translated as CASSQGGGHTGELFF.

The genes are TRBV6-5 and TRBJ1-2; 9 bases align to TRBD1. Per the germline V gene, CDR1 is MNHEY and CDR2 is SVGAGI. CDR3 length: 16 amino acids. The trim removed 2 bases at V and 3 bases at J, leaving 7 bases unmatched. The CDR3 spells CASSYTRTGADYGYTF. DNA for the CDR3: TGTGCCAGCAGTTACACTCGGACAGGGGCTGACTATGGCTACACCTTC.

This clone was observed once. V is TRBV10-3 and J is TRBJ1-1, with a tentative D call TRBD1 (5 bases). The V and J ends lost 2 bases and 9 bases respectively, with 10 bases between them. The CDR3 loop spans 12 amino acids. The germline V gene has CDR1 ENHRY and CDR2 SYGVKD. The CDR3 here is CAISEEGTKAFF. The CDR3 region has the DNA TGTGCCATCAGTGAGGAGGGGACTAAAGCTTTCTTT.

Concerning this clone: Other DNA sequences from this sample encode an identical CDR3 as well. The rearrangement links TRBV5-5 to TRBJ2-7; 8 bases match TRBD1. The CDR3 extends over 15 amino acids. CDR1 and CDR2 from the germline V gene are SGHKS and YYEKEE (reference sequence). V dropped 4 bases and J dropped 1; count of bases not matched to a gene: 7. The CDR3 nucleotides read TGTGCCAGCAGCCCCGGACAGGGAAGGTCCTACGAGCAGTACTTC. It specifies CASSPGQGRSYEQYF.

For this clone: This specimen includes other DNA sequences encoding the same CDR3. The chain joins TRBV7-2 to TRBJ2-1, with TRBD1 matching 8 bases. This CDR3 has 13 amino acids. Germline values: CDR1 SGHTA, CDR2 FQGNSA. J gave up 7 bases and V 1 base, and 0 bases lay outside the gene matches. The CDR3 DNA follows: TGTGCCAGCAGCTTAGGGACAGGGAATGAGCAGTTCTTC. Protein: CASSLGTGNEQFF.

The rearrangement links TRBV7-4 to TRBJ1-4; the D is unclear. The V end lost 1 base, the J end lost 4 bases, and 7 bases lay between the germline ends. Per germline, CDR1 SGHVT and CDR2 SQSDAQ. This CDR3 is built from 14 residues. For the CDR3, the DNA is TGTGCCAGCAGCTTAGGAGTTTTTAATGAAAAACTGTTTTTT. Translating it yields CASSLGVFNEKLFF.

The chain joins TRBV5-6 to TRBJ2-7; no reliable D call. The CDR3 spans 13 residues. Trimming removed 0 bases from V and 4 bases from J, with 8 bases in between. Germline V gene lookup returns CDR1 SGHDT and CDR2 YYEEEE. The CDR3 coding sequence is TGTGCCAGCAGCTTGGCCAACGGTTACGAGCAGTACTTC. Its translation: CASSLANGYEQYF. The full variable domain, in which reference TRBV5-6 and TRBJ2-7 provide the parts outside the CDR3, is DAGVTQSPTHLIKTRGQQVTLRCSPKSGHDTVSWYQQALGQGPQFIFQYYEEEERQRGNFPDRFSGHQFPNYSSELNVNALLLGDSALYLCASSLANGYEQYFGPGTRLTVT.

The J gene is TRBJ2-7, the V gene TRBV28; TRBD1 might be the D (6 bases). The CDR3 is made up of 12 amino acids. CDR1 is MDHEN, CDR2 SYDVKM, per germline. Trimming took off 7 bases at V and 6 bases at J, with 13 bases between the two ends. The DNA of the CDR3 is TGTGCCAGCAATTCAGGGGCCGGCGAGCAGTACTTC. Translating gives CASNSGAGEQYF.

The V gene is TRBV5-1, the J gene TRBJ1-2; no clear D gene. Germline V gives CDR1 SGHRS, CDR2 YFSETQ. Trimming removed 4 bases from V and 6 bases from J, with 19 bases in between. There are 15 residues in the CDR3. This CDR3 is CASSPGPPPPNGYTF. The CDR3 DNA reads as TGCGCCAGCAGCCCTGGACCTCCGCCGCCCAATGGCTACACCTTC.

The chain employs TRBV7-2 and TRBJ2-2; either TRBD1 or TRBD2 may fit D (5 bases each). Looked up from germline, CDR1 is SGHTA and CDR2 is FQGNSA. V gave up 5 bases and J gave up 8 bases, with 12 bases separating them. The CDR3 has 13 residues. CDR3 loop: CASSPYEGGELFF. The DNA for the CDR3 is TGTGCCAGCAGCCCCTATGAGGGGGGGGAGCTGTTTTTT.

The chain is built from TRBV6-1 and TRBJ1-5; the D is unclear. The CDR3 spans 14 residues. Trimming pared 4 bases from V and 6 bases from J, leaving 13 bases between. Germline V gene data show CDR1 as MNHNS and CDR2 as SASEGT. The CDR3 DNA reads TGTGCCAGCAGTGGTTCGGATTTAGGTCAGCCCCAGCATTTT. Translation gives CASSGSDLGQPQHF.

Comment on this clone: A read error may produce the germline difference seen at one junction end. V usage is TRBV6-6 and J usage is TRBJ2-7; 9 positions agree with TRBD2. CDR3 size: 15 residues. Germline CDR1 MNHNY, CDR2 SVGAGI (reference sequence). Here the CDR3 DNA reads TGTGCCAGCAGCCGTCTAGCGGGAAGGTCCTCCGAGCAGTACTTC. This sequence encodes CASSRLAGRSSEQYF.

This clone appeared a single time. V gene TRBV27 combines with J gene TRBJ1-3; unclear D gene. The CDR3 has 8 residues. The germline V gene encodes CDR1 MNHEY and CDR2 SMNVEV (reference sequence). The V end was cut by 8 bases, the J end by 8 bases, with 1 base between. CDR3 residues: CASYTIYF. CDR3 bases: TGTGCCAGCTACACCATATATTTT.

The V and J genes are TRBV6-5 and TRBJ1-1; tentatively, D is TRBD1 (5 bases). Germline CDR1 MNHEY, CDR2 SVGAGI. The germline V and J ends were trimmed by 5 bases and 5 bases, with 18 bases remaining between them. The CDR3 contains 15 residues. CDR3 residues: CASSPKQGAQTEAFF. DNA of the CDR3: TGTGCCAGCAGTCCAAAGCAGGGTGCCCAAACTGAAGCTTTCTTT.

The chain links TRBV6-6 to TRBJ1-6; 8 positions match TRBD1. The CDR3 extends over 14 amino acids. Germline values: CDR1 MNHNY, CDR2 SVGAGI (reference sequence). Unmatched junction bases numbered 4, after V lost 2 bases and J lost 10 bases. The CDR3 sequence: CASSYTGGGSPLHF. The CDR3 DNA is TGTGCCAGCAGTTACACAGGGGGAGGCTCACCCCTCCACTTT.

The chain recombines TRBV5-6 with TRBJ1-5, with no clear D. Trimming pared 9 bases from V and 3 bases from J, leaving 16 bases between. CDR1 and CDR2 from the germline V gene are SGHDT and YYEEEE. This CDR3 has 14 amino acids. The CDR3: CATSLPSLNQPQHF. The CDR3 nucleotides read TGTGCCACTTCGCTCCCCTCCCTCAATCAGCCCCAGCATTTT.

The rearrangement uses TRBV10-3 and TRBJ2-1; unclear D gene. From germline, CDR1 is ENHRY and CDR2 SYGVKD. V was clipped by 7 bases and J by 9 bases, with 19 bases between them. There are 14 residues in the CDR3. The CDR3 sequence: CAITKKKQSSEQFF. In DNA, the CDR3 is TGTGCCATCACGAAAAAGAAGCAATCCAGTGAGCAGTTCTTC.

A single count supports this clone. The DNA of the CDR3 is TGTGCCTGGACCATACCCCCAACTTCAACCTACGAGCAGTACTTC. Translation: CAWTIPPTSTYEQYF. The chain uses TRBV30 and TRBJ2-7, with no clear D. V lost 4 bases to trimming and J lost 2 bases, with 18 bases between them. This CDR3 contains 15 residues. Germline V CDR1 and CDR2: GTSNPN, SVGIG (reference sequence).

This chain joins TRBV15 and TRBJ1-1; no clear D. V lost 1 base, J lost 1 base, and 7 bases lay in between. CDR3 length equals 14 residues. Germline loops: CDR1 LNHNV, CDR2 YYDKDF (reference sequence). CDR3 region: CATSRARQNTEAFF. CDR3 DNA sequence: TGTGCCACCAGCAGAGCAAGACAGAACACTGAAGCTTTCTTT.

The CDR3 protein is CASSVQGGGIGEKLFF. In DNA form, the CDR3 reads TGTGCCAGCAGCGTACAGGGCGGAGGAATTGGGGAAAAACTGTTTTTT. The chain recombines TRBV9 with TRBJ1-4, with a tentative D call TRBD1 (5 bases). The CDR3 covers 16 residues. Trimming removed 1 base from V and 8 bases from J, with 18 bases in between. CDR1 SGDLS and CDR2 YYNGEE come from the germline V gene.

The rearrangement joins TRBV2 to TRBJ2-7; D is unclear. Germline V gene sequence: CDR1 SNHLY, CDR2 FYNNEI. V gave up 7 bases and J gave up 0 bases, with 16 bases separating them. CDR3 size: 15 residues. CDR3 in DNA: TGTGCCAGCACGGAAAGTAGGGCCAGCTCCTACGAGCAGTACTTC. This codes for CASTESRASSYEQYF.

The chain joins TRBV4-1 to TRBJ2-1; maybe TRBD2 (5 bases). CDR3 size: 19 residues. Trimming took off 3 bases at V and 1 base at J, with 22 bases between the two ends. Germline V gene sequence: CDR1 MGHRA, CDR2 YSYEKL. CDR3 DNA: TGCGCCAGCAGCCACCCCGGAGCGAAGGCGGGCTTTTCCTACAATGAGCAGTTCTTC. It specifies CASSHPGAKAGFSYNEQFF.

On this clone itself: One junction end disagrees with the germline gene, perhaps due to a read error. The V and J genes are TRBV10-3 and TRBJ2-7; TRBD2 matches at 11 bases. Germline V lookup: CDR1 ENHRY, CDR2 SYGVKD. The CDR3 contains 14 residues. This CDR3 reads CAIRLAGGSSEQYF. In nucleotides, the CDR3 is TGTGCCATCAGATTAGCGGGGGGGTCCTCCGAGCAGTACTTC.

V gene TRBV29-1 combines with J gene TRBJ2-1; no definite D call. Germline V lookup: CDR1 SQVTM, CDR2 ANQGSEA. V lost 7 bases, J lost 0 bases, and 13 bases lay in between. This CDR3 has 14 amino acids. The CDR3 protein is CSAWSQSSYNEQFF. The CDR3 coding sequence is TGCAGCGCCTGGAGCCAGAGCTCCTACAATGAGCAGTTCTTC.

The chain combines TRBV11-2 with TRBJ1-1; D uncertain. CDR3 length: 14 residues. Deletions cut 1 base from V and 3 bases from J, with 9 bases between. CDR1 and CDR2 (germline): SGHAT, FQNNGV. As DNA, the CDR3 is TGTGCCAGCAGCTTAGCGGTATTCTACACTGAAGCTTTCTTT. Protein: CASSLAVFYTEAFF.

The chain is built from TRBV12-5 and TRBJ2-5; D is unresolved. There are 12 residues in the CDR3. The V gene lost 5 bases and the J gene lost 5 bases, with 9 bases spanning the gap. The germline V gene has CDR1 LGHNT and CDR2 FRNRAP. The CDR3 sequence: CASGPPGETQYF. DNA for the CDR3: TGTGCTAGTGGTCCGCCAGGCGAGACCCAGTACTTC.

There are a few counts of this clone. This rearrangement joins TRBV5-5 to TRBJ1-1; no clear D. Trimming left V 4 bases short and J 1 base short, with 8 bases between. The V gene's germline CDR1 is SGHKS and CDR2 YYEKEE (reference sequence). The CDR3 extends over 13 amino acids. As DNA, the CDR3 is TGTGCCAGCAGCCGCGAATCGAACACTGAAGCTTTCTTT. This translates into CASSRESNTEAFF.

The chain has TRBV5-1 and TRBJ1-1; D might be TRBD1 (5 bases). Trimming removed 2 bases from V and 4 bases from J, with 12 bases in between. The CDR3 runs to 14 residues. Germline V gene sequence: CDR1 SGHRS, CDR2 YFSETQ. The CDR3 DNA reads TGCGCCAGCAGCTTTACAGAGGGGAGCACTGAAGCTTTCTTT. It is translated as CASSFTEGSTEAFF.

This chain connects TRBV7-9 to TRBJ1-1, with 7 bases that match TRBD1. Germline-derived CDR1 and CDR2 are SEHNR and FQNEAQ (reference sequence). V lost 5 bases, J lost 2 bases, and 5 bases stayed unmatched. This CDR3 is 14 amino acids long. CDR3 region: CASSARQGNTEAFF. Written as DNA, the CDR3 is TGTGCCAGCAGCGCCAGACAGGGAAACACTGAAGCTTTCTTT.